The entry that follows covers one T cell receptor (beta chain) sequence. Its cognate antigen is unknown. Treg sorting used a CD4+CD25+CD127-/low gate. Full-length variable regions came from constant-region reverse primers plus semi-nested Nested Universal Primer A PCR. One entry per CDR3 protein, called by TCRdb with MiXCR from the 5' RACE reads. Of over 45,000 distinct CDR3 sequences listed, approximately 26% are singletons. Study-level results: Tumor Tregs overlapped most with tumor, then blood, naive CD4+ cells. In terms of TCR gene usage, tumor memory CD4+ T cells clustered together with blood and lymph node memory CD4+ cells, as well as with lymph node naive CD4+ cells.

With 5 bases clipped from V and 8 bases from J, the junction kept 6 bases outside the gene matches. This CDR3 region has 14 residues. CDR1 is SGHTA and CDR2 is FQGNSA in the germline V gene. Sequenced: tumor-infiltrating Tregs sorted from the breast tumor. V usage is TRBV7-2 and J usage is TRBJ2-1, with 10 bases aligning to TRBD2. The TCR sequence derives from a female donor with breast cancer. CDR3 nucleotide sequence: TGTGCCAGCAGCCCCTACCTAGCGGGGGATGAGCAGTTCTTC. Residues: CASSPYLAGDEQFF.